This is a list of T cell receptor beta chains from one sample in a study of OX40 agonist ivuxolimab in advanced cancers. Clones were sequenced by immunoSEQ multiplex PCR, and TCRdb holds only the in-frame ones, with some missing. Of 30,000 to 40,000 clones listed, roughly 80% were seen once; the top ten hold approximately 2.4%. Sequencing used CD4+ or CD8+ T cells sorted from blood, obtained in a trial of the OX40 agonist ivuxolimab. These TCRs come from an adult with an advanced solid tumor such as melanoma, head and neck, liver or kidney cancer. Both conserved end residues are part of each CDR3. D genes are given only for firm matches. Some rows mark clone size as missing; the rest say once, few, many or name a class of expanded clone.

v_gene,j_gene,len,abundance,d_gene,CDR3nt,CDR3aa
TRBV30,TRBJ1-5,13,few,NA,TGTGCCTGGAGTGACAGGGTGAATCAGCCCCAGCATTTT,CAWSDRVNQPQHF
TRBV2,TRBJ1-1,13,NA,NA,TGTGCCAGCCGCGACGGGCTGAACACTGAAGCTTTCTTT,CASRDGLNTEAFF
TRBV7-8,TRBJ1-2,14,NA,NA,TGTGCCAGCAGCTTCACTAGGGATCAAAGGGGCTACACCTTC,CASSFTRDQRGYTF
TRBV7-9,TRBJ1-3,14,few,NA,TGTGCCAGCAGCCGGACGGGCTCTGGAAACACCATATATTTT,CASSRTGSGNTIYF
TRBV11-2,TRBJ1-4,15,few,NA,TGTGCCAGCAGCTTTGGAACGGGGGTTAAGGAAAAACTGTTTTTT,CASSFGTGVKEKLFF
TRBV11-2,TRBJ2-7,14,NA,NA,TGTGCCAGCCCCCTACCCCAGGGTCCTTACGAGCAGTACTTC,CASPLPQGPYEQYF
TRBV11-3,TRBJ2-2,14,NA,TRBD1,TGTGCCAGCAGGCCGACAGGGGGGACCGGGGAGCTGTTTTTT,CASRPTGGTGELFF
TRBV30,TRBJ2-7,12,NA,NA,TGTGCCTGGCATACACAGGGCAGCGAGCAGTACTTC,CAWHTQGSEQYF
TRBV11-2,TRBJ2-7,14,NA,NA,TGTGCCAGCAGCTTAGCAGGGGGGGCCGACGAGCAGTACTTC,CASSLAGGADEQYF
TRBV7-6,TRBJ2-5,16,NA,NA,TGTGCCAGCAGCTTAGAGGGTGACATAATCGTGGGGACCCAGTACTTC,CASSLEGDIIVGTQYF
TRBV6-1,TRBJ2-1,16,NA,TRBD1,TGTGCCAGCAGTGAAGAGACCAGGGGGCTTTACAATGAGCAGTTCTTC,CASSEETRGLYNEQFF
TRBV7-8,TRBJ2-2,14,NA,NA,TGTGCCAGCAGCCCCCGGACTGAAACCGGGGAGCTGTTTTTT,CASSPRTETGELFF
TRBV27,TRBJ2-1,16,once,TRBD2,TGTGCCAGCAGGCCATCGGGACTAGCGGGGGGGCTGGAGCAGTTCTTC,CASRPSGLAGGLEQFF
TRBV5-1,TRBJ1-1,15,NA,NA,TGCGCCAGCAGCCCCGGAGCAGGGCGGAACACTGAAGCTTTCTTT,CASSPGAGRNTEAFF
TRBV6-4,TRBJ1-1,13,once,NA,TGTGCCAGCTCACAGGGCCGGAACACTGAAGCTTTCTTT,CASSQGRNTEAFF
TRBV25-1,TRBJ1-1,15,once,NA,TGTGCCAGCAGTGAATTCATGGGGCAGGACACTGAAGCTTTCTTT,CASSEFMGQDTEAFF
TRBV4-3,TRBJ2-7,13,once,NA,TGCGCCAGCAGCCAAGAACCGACCTACGAGCAGTACTTC,CASSQEPTYEQYF
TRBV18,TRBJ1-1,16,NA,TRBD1,TGTGCCAGCTCACCCGGGACAGGGTCTGTGGGGACTGAAGCTTTCTTT,CASSPGTGSVGTEAFF
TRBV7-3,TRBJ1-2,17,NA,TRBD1,TGTGCCAGCAGCCCAGGGGACAGGGTTTCATTAGATAATGGCTACACCTTC,CASSPGDRVSLDNGYTF
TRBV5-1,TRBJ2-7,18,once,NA,TGCGCCAGCAGCTTGGGCTCAGGGGGGCCGGTGGGCTCCTACGAGCAGTACTTC,CASSLGSGGPVGSYEQYF
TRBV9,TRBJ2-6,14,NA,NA,TGTGCCAGCGGAAGGAACTCTGGGGCCAACGTCCTGACTTTC,CASGRNSGANVLTF
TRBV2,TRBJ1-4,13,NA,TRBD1,TGTGCCAGCAATGACAGGGTTAGAGAAAAACTGTTTTTT,CASNDRVREKLFF
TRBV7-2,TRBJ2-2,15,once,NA,TGTGCCAGCAGCGCATTAACAGGGACCGCCGGGGAGCTGTTTTTT,CASSALTGTAGELFF
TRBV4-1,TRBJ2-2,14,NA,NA,TGCGCCAGCTATCGCGGGGCGGGCACCGGGGAGCTGTTTTTT,CASYRGAGTGELFF
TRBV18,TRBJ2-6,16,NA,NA,TGTGCCAGCTTCACTCTGGGGAGTTCTGGGGCCAACGTCCTGACTTTC,CASFTLGSSGANVLTF
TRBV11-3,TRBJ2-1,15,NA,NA,TGTGCCAGCAGCTTAGGGGACTCACGTTACAATGAGCAGTTCTTC,CASSLGDSRYNEQFF
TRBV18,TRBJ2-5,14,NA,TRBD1,TGTGCCAGCTCACCGGGCGACAGGGGGGAGACCCAGTACTTC,CASSPGDRGETQYF
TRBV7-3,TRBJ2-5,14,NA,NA,TGTGCCAGCAGCGTCCAGGGGAACCAAGAGACCCAGTACTTC,CASSVQGNQETQYF
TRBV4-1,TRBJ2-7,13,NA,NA,TGCGCCAGCAGTGACGTGCCCGCCTACGAGCAGTACTTC,CASSDVPAYEQYF
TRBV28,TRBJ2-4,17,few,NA,TGTGCCAGCAGTTTGGGGGGTCAGGGGCTGGCCAAAAACATTCAGTACTTC,CASSLGGQGLAKNIQYF
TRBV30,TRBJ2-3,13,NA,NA,TGTGCCTGGAGTGTACCTCCGGGGGCCAAGCAGTATTTT,CAWSVPPGAKQYF
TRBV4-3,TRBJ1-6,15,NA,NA,TGCGCCAGCAGCCAAGATTGGGCAGGGAGTTCACCCCTCCACTTT,CASSQDWAGSSPLHF
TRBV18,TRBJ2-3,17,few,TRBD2,TGTGCCAGCTCACCACCGGGTTGGCGGGGGTGGACAGATACGCAGTATTTT,CASSPPGWRGWTDTQYF
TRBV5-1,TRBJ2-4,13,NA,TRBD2,TGCGCCACCTCGGACCTGGGGGGGAACATTCAGTACTTC,CATSDLGGNIQYF
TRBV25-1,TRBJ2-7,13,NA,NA,TGTGCCAGCCAGGGGAGTGGGATTACGAGCCAGTACTTC,CASQGSGITSQYF
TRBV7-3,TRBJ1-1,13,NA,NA,TGTGCCAGCAGCTCCGGACGGAACACTGAAGCTTTCTTT,CASSSGRNTEAFF
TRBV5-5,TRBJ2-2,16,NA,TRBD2,TGTGCCAGCAGCTTGTCTGCGGGGGTATACACCGGGGAGCTGTTTTTT,CASSLSAGVYTGELFF
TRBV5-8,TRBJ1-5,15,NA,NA,TGTGCCAGCAGCCGACAATGGGAGAGCAATCAGCCCCAGCATTTT,CASSRQWESNQPQHF
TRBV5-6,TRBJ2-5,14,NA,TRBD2,TGTGCCAGCCTAGCGGGGACGTACCAAGAGACCCAGTACTTC,CASLAGTYQETQYF
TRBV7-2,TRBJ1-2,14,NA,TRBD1,TGTGCCAGCAGCCCCGGACAGGGGAGGTATGGCTACACCTTC,CASSPGQGRYGYTF
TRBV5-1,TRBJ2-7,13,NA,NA,TGCGCCAGCAGGGGGGGTGTAACCTACGAGCAGTACTTC,CASRGGVTYEQYF
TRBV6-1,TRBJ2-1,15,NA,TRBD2,TGTGCCAGCAGTGATCAGCGGGGGCCCTACAATGAGCAGTTCTTC,CASSDQRGPYNEQFF
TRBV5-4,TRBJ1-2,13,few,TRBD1,TGTGCCAGCAGGGACAGGGGTGGCTATGGCTACACCTTC,CASRDRGGYGYTF
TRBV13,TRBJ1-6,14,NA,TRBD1,TGTGCCAGCAGCCTACAGGGGTCCCTTTCACCCCTCCACTTT,CASSLQGSLSPLHF
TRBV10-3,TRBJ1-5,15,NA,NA,TGTGCCATCAGTGTCGAAGGAGGGCCCAATCAGCCCCAGCATTTT,CAISVEGGPNQPQHF
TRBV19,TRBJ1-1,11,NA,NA,TGTGCCAGTCGGCGGGACACTGAAGCTTTCTTT,CASRRDTEAFF
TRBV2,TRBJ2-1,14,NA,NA,TGTGCCAGCAGTGACGGGGTTTCGAACAATGAGCAGTTCTTC,CASSDGVSNNEQFF